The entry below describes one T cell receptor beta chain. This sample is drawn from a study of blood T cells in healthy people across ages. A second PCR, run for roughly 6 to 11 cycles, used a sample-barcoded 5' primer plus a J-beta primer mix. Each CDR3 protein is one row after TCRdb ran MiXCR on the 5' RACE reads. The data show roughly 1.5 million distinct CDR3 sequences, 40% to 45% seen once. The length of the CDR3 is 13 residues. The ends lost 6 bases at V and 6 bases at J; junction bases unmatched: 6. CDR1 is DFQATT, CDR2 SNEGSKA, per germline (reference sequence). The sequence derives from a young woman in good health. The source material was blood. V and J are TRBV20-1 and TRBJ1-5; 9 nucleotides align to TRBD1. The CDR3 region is CSAWGTGLQPQHF. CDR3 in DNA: TGCAGTGCCTGGGGGACAGGGCTTCAGCCCCAGCATTTT.